This entry is about one T cell receptor beta chain. This clonotype was seen ten or more times. What antigen it recognizes has not been identified. There are no base qualities to consult, and no much larger clone falls within one base. The sequencer listed for this sample is Illumina HiSeq 2500. TCR beta libraries were prepared by quantitative 5'-RACE with molecular barcodes. The authors' analysis ran thus. A new computational method, built on a probabilistic model of VDJ rearrangement, was used to identify disease-linked TCR variants. In TCRdb, the public reads were trimmed at Q25 with fastp and aligned with MiXCR, with productive beta chains retained. Entries are consolidated by CDR3 protein sequence, retaining the most common genes and DNA. The V and J calls shown here were made by TCRdb, not taken from the authors' results. Here the sample has around 130,000 distinct CDR3 sequences; roughly 6.6% occur a single time. The top ten hold over 9% of the sample.

This sample stems from a study of CD8 T cells in ankylosing spondylitis (TCRdb year 2017). Notes on the research overall: T cell receptor beta repertoires were profiled in healthy donors and ankylosing spondylitis patients so that disease-linked TCR variants could be found. In total, the full study cohort was made up of some 110 healthy donors and 25 to 30 ankylosing spondylitis patients. Peripheral blood samples were taken, and synovial fluid was additionally collected from ankylosing spondylitis patients.

The germline V gene (reference sequence) gives CDR1 as DFQATT and CDR2 as SNEGSKA. V has 0 bases trimmed and J has 0 bases trimmed; junction bases matching no gene number 8. The CDR3 starts with the cysteine, ends with the phenylalanine, and has 16 residues. The kept DNA is CDR3 alone, 48 bases in frame from the first base. Overall study results and their limits: Some TCR beta motif variants had previously been reported in synovial fluid and blood of reactive arthritis patients, which suggested common disease-initiation mechanisms. Significant enrichment of the disease-linked clones was reported in matched synovial fluid samples from ankylosing spondylitis patients. Blood from ankylosing spondylitis patients appeared to be characterized by a TCR beta motif composed of about 8 highly homologous amino acid variants. In peripheral blood, the disease-linked clones were found at relatively low frequencies and had a CD8+ phenotype.

The origin of this receptor is a male donor with ankylosing spondylitis or in good health (not recorded which). The rearranged segments are TRBV20-1 and TRBJ2-7; TRBD1 aligns with 7 central bases. The material sequenced was blood, either unsorted or a sorted T cell fraction (not recorded which). The bases are TGCAGTGCTAGAGATCGTAGACAGGGAGTCTCCTACGAGCAGTACTTC. This translates into CSARDRRQGVSYEQYF.